The source of this T cell receptor (beta chain) is a study of shared clonotypes between healthy human individuals. Study-wide context: Aged 18 to 49, the donors were a couple of women and three men. Study-wide findings and caveats: Clonotypes shared by all four sorted-subset donors had higher generation probabilities than non-shared clonotypes.

Generated by immunoSEQ multiplex PCR, the TCRdb table keeps only in-frame clones and is missing some. The sample lists 2 million or so clones; roughly 95% were seen once. Adults of Caucasian background living in Nashville, Tennessee made up all donors. This clone has a single count. Its antigen remains unknown. CDR1 and CDR2 (germline): MNHEY, SMNVEV (reference sequence). With V trimmed by 10 bases and J by 8 bases, 11 bases remained unmatched. The CDR3 runs to 14 residues. The chain couples TRBV27 to TRBJ1-4; TRBD1 matches 9 bases. The sequenced sample was naive CD4+ T cells sorted from blood. The subset is: CD45RA+ positively selected. This sequence was found in a man aged 18 to 30 in good health. Here the CDR3 reads CATSGQGLGEKLFF. The CDR3 nucleotides read TGTGCCACCTCGGGACAGGGTTTGGGGGAAAAACTGTTTTTT.